The rows below give T cell receptor beta chains drawn from one sample of a study of blood T cell repertoires in COVID-19. Clones were sequenced by immunoSEQ multiplex PCR, and TCRdb holds only the in-frame ones, with some missing. The table includes about 220,000 clones, 70% to 90% detected once. The source material was PBMCs or T cells enriched from blood (not recorded which). These TCRs come from a woman in her 40s with acute COVID-19. CDR3s include the opening cysteine and the closing phenylalanine or tryptophan. The order of the fields is V gene, clone size, D gene, J gene, CDR3 protein, CDR3 DNA. The D gene is left open where the match is weak. A clone size is listed for some rows: how often the clone was seen (once, few, many), or a class if it is expanded.

V gene: TRBV7-9
clone size: -
D gene: -
J gene: TRBJ1-6
CDR3 protein: CASSSLGANSPLHF
CDR3 DNA: TGTGCCAGCAGCTCGTTGGGGGCTAATTCACCCCTCCACTTT

V gene: TRBV15
clone size: -
D gene: -
J gene: TRBJ1-1
CDR3 protein: CATSRVSRKYTEAFF
CDR3 DNA: TGTGCCACCAGCAGAGTGTCGAGGAAATACACTGAAGCTTTCTTT

V gene: TRBV4-3
clone size: -
D gene: TRBD2
J gene: TRBJ2-5
CDR3 protein: CASSPSAGGPGQETQYF
CDR3 DNA: TGCGCCAGCAGCCCGTCAGCGGGGGGGCCGGGCCAAGAGACCCAGTACTTC

V gene: TRBV7-3
clone size: few
D gene: TRBD1
J gene: TRBJ2-2
CDR3 protein: CASSSRDRGLLSGGELFF
CDR3 DNA: TGTGCCAGCAGCTCCCGGGACAGGGGGCTGTTATCTGGCGGGGAGCTGTTTTTT

V gene: TRBV5-4
clone size: -
D gene: -
J gene: TRBJ1-2
CDR3 protein: CASRFVANYGYTF
CDR3 DNA: TGTGCCAGCCGGTTTGTAGCTAACTATGGCTACACCTTC

V gene: TRBV3-1/TRBV3-2
clone size: -
D gene: -
J gene: TRBJ1-2
CDR3 protein: CASSQVPTAANYGYTF
CDR3 DNA: TGTGCCAGCAGCCAAGTTCCAACAGCTGCTAACTATGGCTACACCTTC

V gene: TRBV18
clone size: -
D gene: TRBD1
J gene: TRBJ2-1
CDR3 protein: CASSPDRGVGEQFF
CDR3 DNA: TGTGCCAGCTCACCGGACAGGGGAGTCGGAGAGCAGTTCTTC

V gene: TRBV7-9
clone size: few
D gene: TRBD1
J gene: TRBJ2-1
CDR3 protein: CASNGGQGNEQFF
CDR3 DNA: TGTGCCAGCAACGGAGGACAGGGGAATGAGCAGTTCTTC

V gene: TRBV27
clone size: -
D gene: -
J gene: TRBJ2-1
CDR3 protein: CASSADLYNEQFF
CDR3 DNA: TGTGCCAGCAGCGCCGACTTGTACAATGAGCAGTTCTTC

V gene: TRBV7-9
clone size: -
D gene: -
J gene: TRBJ1-1
CDR3 protein: CASSLNTEAFF
CDR3 DNA: TGTGCCAGCAGTCTAAACACTGAAGCTTTCTTT

V gene: TRBV6-2/TRBV6-3
clone size: once
D gene: TRBD1
J gene: TRBJ1-1
CDR3 protein: CASSLGQTMNTEAFF
CDR3 DNA: TGTGCCAGCAGTTTGGGACAGACCATGAACACTGAAGCTTTCTTT

V gene: TRBV19
clone size: -
D gene: -
J gene: TRBJ1-5
CDR3 protein: CASSIIVLGNQPQHF
CDR3 DNA: TGTGCCAGTAGTATTATAGTATTAGGCAATCAGCCCCAGCATTTT

V gene: TRBV7-9
clone size: -
D gene: -
J gene: TRBJ2-7
CDR3 protein: CASSPTDKASYEQYF
CDR3 DNA: TGTGCCAGCAGTCCAACCGACAAAGCCTCCTACGAGCAGTACTTC

V gene: TRBV5-6
clone size: -
D gene: -
J gene: TRBJ2-7
CDR3 protein: CASSRGYGEQYF
CDR3 DNA: TGTGCCAGCTCCCGGGGGTACGGAGAGCAGTACTTC

V gene: TRBV11-2
clone size: once
D gene: TRBD2
J gene: TRBJ2-1
CDR3 protein: CASSTASGGTNEQFF
CDR3 DNA: TGTGCCAGCAGCACAGCTAGCGGGGGGACGAATGAGCAGTTCTTC

V gene: TRBV6-1
clone size: -
D gene: -
J gene: TRBJ1-2
CDR3 protein: CASSGRQTGSGNYGYTF
CDR3 DNA: TGTGCCAGCAGTGGGCGACAGACCGGTTCGGGTAACTATGGCTACACCTTC

V gene: TRBV5-6
clone size: -
D gene: -
J gene: TRBJ1-5
CDR3 protein: CASSLGLNQPQHF
CDR3 DNA: TGTGCCAGCAGCTTGGGACTAAATCAGCCCCAGCATTTT

V gene: TRBV9
clone size: -
D gene: -
J gene: TRBJ1-6
CDR3 protein: CASRGGGDSYNSPLHF
CDR3 DNA: TGTGCCAGCAGGGGCGGGGGCGACTCCTATAATTCACCCCTCCACTTT

V gene: TRBV5-4
clone size: -
D gene: TRBD1
J gene: TRBJ1-1
CDR3 protein: CASKRDREGEAFF
CDR3 DNA: TGTGCCAGCAAGAGGGACAGGGAAGGTGAAGCTTTCTTT

V gene: TRBV2
clone size: -
D gene: -
J gene: TRBJ1-4
CDR3 protein: CASSESGRVGGNEKLFF
CDR3 DNA: TGTGCCAGCAGTGAATCCGGCAGGGTGGGGGGTAATGAAAAACTGTTTTTT

V gene: TRBV5-6
clone size: once
D gene: -
J gene: TRBJ1-1
CDR3 protein: CASSLLSGNTEAFF
CDR3 DNA: TGTGCCAGCAGCTTGTTGTCGGGGAACACTGAAGCTTTCTTT

V gene: TRBV29-1
clone size: -
D gene: -
J gene: TRBJ1-1
CDR3 protein: CSVENQGFTEAFF
CDR3 DNA: TGCAGCGTTGAAAATCAGGGTTTCACTGAAGCTTTCTTT

V gene: TRBV5-6
clone size: -
D gene: TRBD1
J gene: TRBJ1-1
CDR3 protein: CASSGAGTGVLSTEAFF
CDR3 DNA: TGTGCCAGCAGCGGCGCCGGGACAGGGGTCCTTAGCACTGAAGCTTTCTTT

V gene: TRBV3-1/TRBV3-2
clone size: -
D gene: -
J gene: TRBJ2-7
CDR3 protein: CASSPPWGGPEQYF
CDR3 DNA: TGTGCCAGCAGCCCCCCCTGGGGAGGACCCGAGCAGTACTTC

V gene: TRBV6-2/TRBV6-3
clone size: -
D gene: TRBD1
J gene: TRBJ1-1
CDR3 protein: CASSPSGGGGYTEAFF
CDR3 DNA: TGTGCCAGCAGCCCATCCGGAGGGGGCGGCTACACTGAAGCTTTCTTT

V gene: TRBV5-3
clone size: -
D gene: -
J gene: TRBJ1-2
CDR3 protein: CAGGQFDNYGYTF
CDR3 DNA: TGTGCCGGGGGCCAGTTCGATAACTATGGCTACACCTTC

V gene: TRBV7-9
clone size: -
D gene: -
J gene: TRBJ2-2
CDR3 protein: CASSLVGLGTGELFF
CDR3 DNA: TGTGCCAGCAGCTTAGTCGGGTTAGGCACCGGGGAGCTGTTTTTT

V gene: TRBV11-2
clone size: -
D gene: TRBD1
J gene: TRBJ1-1
CDR3 protein: CASSLTMGQATEAFF
CDR3 DNA: TGTGCCAGCAGCTTAACTATGGGACAGGCCACTGAAGCTTTCTTT

V gene: TRBV7-9
clone size: -
D gene: TRBD1
J gene: TRBJ1-2
CDR3 protein: CASSLSYRGRDGYTF
CDR3 DNA: TGTGCCAGCAGCTTAAGTTATAGGGGGCGCGATGGCTACACCTTC

V gene: TRBV7-9
clone size: -
D gene: TRBD2
J gene: TRBJ2-2
CDR3 protein: CASPSGPRTSGPNTGELFF
CDR3 DNA: TGTGCCAGCCCCTCCGGTCCTCGGACTAGCGGGCCGAACACCGGGGAGCTGTTTTTT

V gene: TRBV5-1
clone size: -
D gene: -
J gene: TRBJ1-2
CDR3 protein: CASSPVQGGGGYTF
CDR3 DNA: TGCGCCAGCAGCCCCGTACAGGGCGGTGGAGGCTACACCTTC

V gene: TRBV6-5
clone size: -
D gene: TRBD1
J gene: TRBJ2-7
CDR3 protein: CASSKDRDSYEQYF
CDR3 DNA: TGTGCCAGCAGTAAGGACAGGGATTCCTACGAGCAGTACTTC

V gene: TRBV7-8
clone size: once
D gene: -
J gene: TRBJ1-5
CDR3 protein: CASSLLGRGVNSNQPQHF
CDR3 DNA: TGTGCCAGCAGCCTCCTGGGGAGGGGAGTAAATAGCAATCAGCCCCAGCATTTT

V gene: TRBV19
clone size: -
D gene: TRBD1
J gene: TRBJ2-1
CDR3 protein: CASSPDGTGTGFLHEQFF
CDR3 DNA: TGTGCCAGTAGTCCCGATGGAACTGGGACAGGGTTTTTGCATGAGCAGTTCTTC

V gene: TRBV5-6
clone size: -
D gene: -
J gene: TRBJ2-1
CDR3 protein: CASSFGQPIDEQFF
CDR3 DNA: TGTGCCAGCAGCTTTGGACAGCCAATTGATGAGCAGTTCTTC

V gene: TRBV12-3/TRBV12-4
clone size: -
D gene: -
J gene: TRBJ1-3
CDR3 protein: CASSGGGNTIYF
CDR3 DNA: TGTGCCAGCAGTGGAGGGGGAAACACCATATATTTT

V gene: TRBV5-1
clone size: -
D gene: TRBD1
J gene: TRBJ1-2
CDR3 protein: CASSVTGDYGYTF
CDR3 DNA: TGCGCCAGCAGCGTTACAGGGGACTATGGCTACACCTTC

V gene: TRBV18
clone size: -
D gene: -
J gene: TRBJ1-1
CDR3 protein: CASSSGKGRVTEAFF
CDR3 DNA: TGTGCCAGCTCATCAGGGAAGGGTCGGGTCACTGAAGCTTTCTTT

V gene: TRBV19
clone size: -
D gene: TRBD2
J gene: TRBJ2-1
CDR3 protein: CASSLLAGAYNEQFF
CDR3 DNA: TGTGCCAGTAGCCTTCTAGCGGGGGCATACAATGAGCAGTTCTTC

V gene: TRBV7-2
clone size: -
D gene: TRBD2
J gene: TRBJ2-3
CDR3 protein: CASTGVGLAGAGRDTQYF
CDR3 DNA: TGTGCCAGCACCGGGGTGGGTCTAGCGGGGGCCGGCAGGGATACGCAGTATTTT

V gene: TRBV29-1
clone size: -
D gene: -
J gene: TRBJ2-5
CDR3 protein: CSVARGGEKTQYF
CDR3 DNA: TGCAGCGTCGCAAGGGGGGGAGAGAAGACCCAGTACTTC

V gene: TRBV29-1
clone size: -
D gene: -
J gene: TRBJ1-2
CDR3 protein: CSVEEAGDPYGYTF
CDR3 DNA: TGCAGCGTTGAAGAGGCGGGGGACCCCTATGGCTACACCTTC

V gene: TRBV5-4
clone size: -
D gene: TRBD1
J gene: TRBJ1-5
CDR3 protein: CASSPTGGQPQHF
CDR3 DNA: TGTGCCAGCAGCCCAACAGGGGGCCAGCCCCAGCATTTT